These 2 T cell receptor beta chains originate from one sample sequenced in a study of Ad26.COV2.S vaccination and SARS-CoV-2 variants. Sequencing used immunoSEQ multiplex PCR; TCRdb keeps in-frame clones, though not all of them. The sample shows about 260,000 clones, about 83% of them seen only once. Indicated treatment: approximately 18 received Ad26.COV2.S at low or high dose, single or two shots; 5 received placebo; per-sample allocation not given. The samples date from day 63 after the first vaccine or placebo injection. Here the sequenced sample was peripheral blood, taken in a trial of Ad26.COV2.S vaccine versus placebo. These receptors all come from a person between 18 and 65 years old who received the Ad26.COV2.S COVID-19 vaccine or a placebo.

The gene calls are TRBV7-2 and TRBJ2-6; unclear D gene. The ends were cut back, 2 bases at V and 4 bases at J, with 15 bases in the middle. CDR1 and CDR2 (germline): SGHTA, FQGNSA. The CDR3 totals 17 residues. CDR3 amino acids: CASSLRYGPQGANVLTF. CDR3 nucleotides: TGTGCCAGCAGCTTACGGTACGGCCCCCAAGGGGCCAACGTCCTGACTTTC.

The chain is built from TRBV7-3 and TRBJ1-2, with 8 bases that match TRBD1. The germline CDR1 and CDR2 sequences are SGHTA and FQGTGA. The CDR3 length is 15 residues. V shed 4 bases, J shed 8 bases, and the junction held 12 bases outside the gene matches. CDR3 region: CASSSTTGGSSGYTF. The CDR3 coding sequence is TGTGCCAGCAGCTCTACCACAGGGGGTAGCAGCGGCTACACCTTC.